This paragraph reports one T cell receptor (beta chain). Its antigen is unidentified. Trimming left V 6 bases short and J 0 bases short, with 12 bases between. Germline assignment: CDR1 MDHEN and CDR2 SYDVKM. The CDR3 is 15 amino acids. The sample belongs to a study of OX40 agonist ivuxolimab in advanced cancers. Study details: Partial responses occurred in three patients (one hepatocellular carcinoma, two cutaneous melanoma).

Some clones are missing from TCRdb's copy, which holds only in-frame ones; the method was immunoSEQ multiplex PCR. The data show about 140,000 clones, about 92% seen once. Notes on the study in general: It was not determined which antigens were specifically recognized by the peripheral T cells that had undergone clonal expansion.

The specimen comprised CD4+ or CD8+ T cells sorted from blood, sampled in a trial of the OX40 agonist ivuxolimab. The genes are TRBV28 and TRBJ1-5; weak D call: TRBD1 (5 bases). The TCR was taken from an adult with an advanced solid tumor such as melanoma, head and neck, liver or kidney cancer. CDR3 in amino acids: CASSPAGGSNQPQHF. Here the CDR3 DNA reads TGTGCCAGCAGCCCGGCGGGGGGTAGCAATCAGCCCCAGCATTTT.